This is a list of T cell receptor beta chains from one sample in a study of blood T cell repertoires in COVID-19. The table came from immunoSEQ multiplex PCR; TCRdb's copy has only in-frame clones and leaves some out. The table lists some 14,000 clones, around 85% of them singletons. The sample comprised peripheral blood. Receptors were obtained from a human donor in a cohort sampled during active COVID-19. Both conserved end residues are part of each CDR3. A D gene is named only where the DNA matches it firmly. Some rows mark clone size as missing; the rest say once, few, many or name a class of expanded clone.

d_call j_call clone_size v_call cdr3_aa cdr3_nt
NA TRBJ2-7 once TRBV20-1 CSAGEPYEQYF TGCAGTGCCGGAGAGCCCTACGAGCAGTACTTC
NA TRBJ2-1 NA TRBV27 CASTLSGLGNEQFF TGTGCCAGCACCTTGTCAGGGCTGGGTAATGAGCAGTTCTTC
TRBD2 TRBJ2-7 NA TRBV4-3 CASSQVVGRAAYEQYF TGCGCCAGCAGCCAAGTTGTCGGGAGGGCCGCGTACGAGCAGTACTTC
NA TRBJ1-1 NA TRBV4-1 CASSHLQQGNTEAFF TGCGCCAGCAGCCATCTCCAACAGGGGAACACTGAAGCTTTCTTT
NA TRBJ1-1 NA TRBV25-1 CASSSDSSTEAFF TGTGCCAGCAGTTCGGACAGCTCCACTGAAGCTTTCTTT
NA TRBJ2-7 NA TRBV9 CASSAQTSPYEQYF TGTGCCAGCAGCGCCCAGACTTCCCCCTACGAGCAGTACTTC
NA TRBJ2-5 NA TRBV6-5 CASTNQGLGETQYF TGTGCCAGCACAAATCAGGGTTTGGGAGAGACCCAGTACTTC
NA TRBJ1-5 NA TRBV7-2 CASSTGLQNQPQHF TGTGCCAGCAGCACGGGACTTCAGAATCAGCCCCAGCATTTT
NA TRBJ1-3 NA TRBV7-6 CASSLDGPKDISSGNTIYF TGTGCCAGCAGCTTAGATGGGCCGAAGGACATAAGCTCTGGAAACACCATATATTTT
NA TRBJ2-7 NA TRBV28 CASSSPYAKGISYEQYF TGTGCCAGCAGTTCCCCCTATGCGAAGGGGATTTCCTACGAGCAGTACTTC
TRBD1 TRBJ1-3 NA TRBV28 CASSGGQVLQHSGNTIYF TGTGCCAGCAGTGGAGGACAGGTCCTACAACACTCTGGAAACACCATATATTTT
TRBD1 TRBJ1-4 once TRBV7-2 CASSLLTGTGGGRLFF TGTGCCAGCAGCTTACTAACCGGGACAGGGGGCGGCCGGTTGTTTTTT
TRBD2 TRBJ2-7 NA TRBV28 CASSRAGGPNHEQYF TGTGCCAGCAGCCGAGCGGGAGGGCCTAACCACGAGCAGTACTTC
TRBD1 TRBJ2-7 NA TRBV30 CAWSAGQGLYEQYF TGTGCCTGGAGTGCGGGACAGGGGCTCTACGAGCAGTACTTC
NA TRBJ1-3 NA TRBV9 CASSVDIYSGNTIYF TGTGCCAGCAGCGTAGATATCTACTCTGGAAACACCATATATTTT
NA TRBJ2-3 NA TRBV19 CASSIGTEIRSDTQYF TGTGCCAGTAGTATAGGGACAGAGATTCGGAGTGATACGCAGTATTTT
TRBD2 TRBJ2-1 NA TRBV11-3 CASSSLAGESYNEQFF TGTGCCAGCAGCTCGTTAGCGGGAGAGTCCTACAATGAGCAGTTCTTC
NA TRBJ2-2 NA TRBV9 CASSVRLGTGELFF TGTGCCAGCAGCGTAAGACTGGGCACCGGGGAGCTGTTTTTT
TRBD2 TRBJ2-5 NA TRBV10-2 CASSVAGSDGETQYF TGCGCCAGCAGCGTAGCGGGATCGGACGGGGAGACCCAGTACTTC
NA TRBJ1-5 NA TRBV6-2/TRBV6-3 CASSTDRNQPQHF TGTGCCAGCAGTACCGACAGGAATCAGCCCCAGCATTTT
NA TRBJ2-7 once TRBV15 CATSRAPGDDEQYF TGTGCCACCAGCAGAGCCCCAGGGGACGACGAGCAGTACTTC
TRBD1 TRBJ2-7 NA TRBV5-1 CASSLGGQVSYEQYF TGCGCCAGCAGCTTGGGGGGACAGGTCTCCTACGAGCAGTACTTC
TRBD2 TRBJ2-2 few TRBV9 CASSVLRGRREVGELFF TGTGCCAGCAGCGTTTTACGCGGGAGAAGGGAGGTCGGGGAGCTGTTTTTT
TRBD1 TRBJ2-5 NA TRBV27 CASSLRVGQGAETQYF TGTGCCAGCAGTTTAAGAGTCGGGCAGGGGGCGGAGACCCAGTACTTC
NA TRBJ2-4 NA TRBV18 CASSPLPGSAKNIQYF TGTGCCAGCTCACCACTACCGGGGTCCGCCAAAAACATTCAGTACTTC
TRBD2 TRBJ2-7 NA TRBV4-3 CASSPWTSAYYEQYF TGCGCCAGCAGCCCATGGACTAGCGCCTACTACGAGCAGTACTTC
TRBD1 TRBJ2-7 NA TRBV10-3 CAISLKGQGSYEQYF TGTGCCATCTCCCTTAAGGGACAGGGGTCCTACGAGCAGTACTTC
NA TRBJ2-7 NA TRBV14 CASSHGSSYEQYF TGTGCCAGCAGCCATGGGAGCTCCTACGAGCAGTACTTC
NA TRBJ2-3 NA TRBV7-9 CASRGADTQYF TGTGCCAGCAGAGGGGCAGATACGCAGTATTTT
NA TRBJ2-1 NA TRBV11-2 CASSLSWSSYNEQFF TGTGCCAGCAGCTTATCGTGGAGCTCCTACAATGAGCAGTTCTTC
NA TRBJ2-2 NA TRBV6-5 CASSWDTPWTGELFF TGTGCCAGCAGTTGGGACACCCCGTGGACCGGGGAGCTGTTTTTT
NA TRBJ2-7 medium-sized TRBV27 CASSSISYEQYF TGTGCCAGCAGTTCCATCTCCTACGAGCAGTACTTC
NA TRBJ2-3 few TRBV9 CASSVARPVGVVGTDTQYF TGTGCCAGCAGCGTAGCCCGTCCGGTAGGGGTAGTCGGCACAGATACGCAGTATTTT
TRBD2 TRBJ2-7 NA TRBV28 CASSDGRWRESSYEQYF TGTGCCAGCAGTGATGGGAGATGGCGGGAGTCGTCCTACGAGCAGTACTTC
NA TRBJ1-1 NA TRBV28 CASSLRGGTMNTEAFF TGTGCCAGCAGTTTAAGGGGGGGGACTATGAACACTGAAGCTTTCTTT
TRBD1 TRBJ2-2 NA TRBV5-1 CASSLPPDRVGNTGELFF TGCGCCAGCAGCCTTCCGCCGGACAGGGTGGGGAACACCGGGGAGCTGTTTTTT
TRBD2 TRBJ2-1 NA TRBV11-2 CASSGHGGGSSYNEQFF TGTGCCAGCAGCGGACACGGCGGCGGGAGCTCCTACAATGAGCAGTTCTTC
TRBD2 TRBJ2-5 NA TRBV15 CATSSLSVGGLAGGETETQYF TGTGCCACCAGCAGCCTATCGGTCGGGGGACTAGCGGGAGGGGAGACTGAGACCCAGTACTTC
TRBD1 TRBJ1-3 NA TRBV29-1 CSAYIRDRASGNTIYF TGCAGCGCCTACATCCGGGACAGAGCCTCTGGAAACACCATATATTTT
TRBD1 TRBJ1-2 once TRBV5-1 CASSFRTGEGSYTF TGCGCCAGCAGCTTCCGGACAGGGGAAGGCAGCTACACCTTC
NA TRBJ1-1 few TRBV9 CASTPLTVQWTEAFF TGTGCCAGCACCCCTCTGACAGTACAGTGGACTGAAGCTTTCTTT
TRBD1 TRBJ1-5 NA TRBV27 CASSPLAGQGRGQPQHF TGTGCCAGCAGTCCACTTGCGGGACAGGGCAGGGGTCAGCCCCAGCATTTT
TRBD2 TRBJ2-3 NA TRBV5-1 CASSPLLAGDFGGTDTQYF TGCGCCAGCAGCCCCTTACTAGCGGGAGATTTCGGCGGCACAGATACGCAGTATTTT
TRBD2 TRBJ2-2 NA TRBV19 CASSTEGGGYTGELFF TGTGCCAGTAGTACCGAAGGCGGGGGGTACACCGGGGAGCTGTTTTTT
TRBD1 TRBJ1-1 NA TRBV28 CASSLGRQGFGEAFF TGTGCCAGCAGTTTAGGAAGACAGGGCTTTGGTGAAGCTTTCTTT